The rows below give T cell receptor beta chains drawn from one sample of a study of blood T cell repertoires in COVID-19. Here immunoSEQ multiplex PCR was the method, and the copy in TCRdb shows in-frame clones only, minus some. This sample yields about 190,000 clones, of which about 88% are seen a single time; 2.5% to 3% belongs to the top ten. Material: peripheral blood. The origin of the receptors is a woman in her 30s with active or convalescent COVID-19. Each CDR3 is given with its conserved first and last residue. The D gene is left open where the match is weak. Not every row has a clone size; where given, it reads once, few, many or a size class.

length: 14
D: .
J: TRBJ2-7
V: TRBV10-2
size: once
CDR3: CASQESGQRYEQYF
DNA: TGCGCCAGCCAGGAATCAGGACAGAGATACGAGCAGTACTTC

length: 16
D: .
J: TRBJ1-1
V: TRBV13
size: .
CDR3: CASSLSGSRRVTEAFF
DNA: TGTGCCAGCAGCTTATCAGGCAGTAGGCGGGTCACTGAAGCTTTCTTT

length: 13
D: .
J: TRBJ1-3
V: TRBV29-1
size: .
CDR3: CSASQNSGNTIYF
DNA: TGCAGCGCTTCACAGAACTCTGGAAACACCATATATTTT

length: 14
D: TRBD1
J: TRBJ1-2
V: TRBV29-1
size: .
CDR3: CSVPTGTGHYGYTF
DNA: TGCAGCGTTCCGACCGGGACAGGTCACTATGGCTACACCTTC

length: 15
D: .
J: TRBJ2-7
V: TRBV6-5
size: .
CDR3: CASSYWRAGSYEQYF
DNA: TGTGCCAGCAGTTATTGGCGCGCGGGATCCTACGAGCAGTACTTC

length: 16
D: TRBD2
J: TRBJ2-3
V: TRBV15
size: .
CDR3: CATSPLGLAGSDTQYF
DNA: TGTGCCACCAGCCCCCTTGGACTAGCGGGATCAGATACGCAGTATTTT

length: 14
D: .
J: TRBJ2-7
V: TRBV28
size: once
CDR3: CASSFVGGLYEQYF
DNA: TGTGCCAGCAGTTTCGTAGGGGGTCTCTACGAGCAGTACTTC

length: 16
D: TRBD1
J: TRBJ1-1
V: TRBV27
size: .
CDR3: CASIRRGQGAYTEAFF
DNA: TGTGCCAGCATTCGGAGGGGGCAGGGGGCCTACACTGAAGCTTTCTTT

length: 11
D: .
J: TRBJ2-1
V: TRBV28
size: .
CDR3: CASSLRDEQFF
DNA: TGTGCCAGCAGTTTAAGAGATGAGCAGTTCTTC

length: 19
D: .
J: TRBJ2-4
V: TRBV18
size: .
CDR3: CASSPSKGNRALAKNIQYF
DNA: TGTGCCAGCTCACCGTCGAAAGGGAACAGGGCCCTAGCCAAAAACATTCAGTACTTC

length: 15
D: TRBD1
J: TRBJ1-2
V: TRBV27
size: .
CDR3: CASSSLTGIDYGYTF
DNA: TGTGCCAGCAGTTCCCTGACAGGGATTGACTATGGCTACACCTTC

length: 15
D: .
J: TRBJ2-7
V: TRBV3-1/TRBV3-2
size: .
CDR3: CASSPPGLTPYEQYF
DNA: TGTGCCAGCAGCCCCCCGGGTCTTACCCCCTACGAGCAGTACTTC

length: 13
D: .
J: TRBJ2-2
V: TRBV2
size: .
CDR3: CASTQGRNGELFF
DNA: TGTGCCAGCACCCAGGGGCGGAACGGGGAGCTGTTTTTT

length: 16
D: TRBD1
J: TRBJ1-3
V: TRBV6-5
size: .
CDR3: CASSYATGEGRNTIYF
DNA: TGTGCCAGCAGTTACGCCACAGGGGAAGGAAGAAACACCATATATTTT

length: 16
D: .
J: TRBJ1-1
V: TRBV19
size: .
CDR3: CASSIYNSEGNTEAFF
DNA: TGTGCCAGTAGTATATATAACTCGGAGGGCAACACTGAAGCTTTCTTT

length: 15
D: TRBD1
J: TRBJ1-1
V: TRBV3-1/TRBV3-2
size: once
CDR3: CASSLPGGPDTEAFF
DNA: TGTGCCAGCAGCCTCCCAGGGGGGCCGGACACTGAAGCTTTCTTT

length: 17
D: .
J: TRBJ1-4
V: TRBV18
size: few
CDR3: CASSTTSRGATNEKLFF
DNA: TGTGCCAGCTCCACGACGTCTCGGGGGGCGACTAATGAAAAACTGTTTTTT

length: 18
D: .
J: TRBJ1-6
V: TRBV13
size: .
CDR3: CASSPPKVTTAGNSPLHF
DNA: TGTGCCAGCAGCCCCCCAAAGGTGACGACCGCGGGTAATTCACCCCTCCACTTT

length: 13
D: .
J: TRBJ1-3
V: TRBV6-5
size: .
CDR3: CASRRTAGNTIYF
DNA: TGTGCCAGCAGGAGGACTGCTGGAAACACCATATATTTT

length: 13
D: .
J: TRBJ2-7
V: TRBV6-5
size: .
CDR3: CASTRKAGPEQYF
DNA: TGTGCCAGCACGCGGAAGGCGGGCCCCGAGCAGTACTTC

length: 19
D: TRBD1
J: TRBJ2-6
V: TRBV3-1/TRBV3-2
size: .
CDR3: CASSLRPGQGAAGANVLTF
DNA: TGTGCCAGCAGCCTAAGACCGGGACAGGGGGCAGCCGGGGCCAACGTCCTGACTTTC

length: 11
D: TRBD1
J: TRBJ1-1
V: TRBV20-1
size: .
CDR3: CSWTGNTEAFF
DNA: TGCAGTTGGACAGGGAACACTGAAGCTTTCTTT

length: 13
D: TRBD1
J: TRBJ1-1
V: TRBV19
size: .
CDR3: CASSMPLTGYAFF
DNA: TGTGCCAGTAGTATGCCCCTGACAGGGTACGCTTTCTTT

length: 16
D: .
J: TRBJ1-1
V: TRBV12-5
size: .
CDR3: CASGLVDGTPNTEAFF
DNA: TGTGCTAGTGGTTTGGTAGACGGGACACCGAACACTGAAGCTTTCTTT

length: 18
D: TRBD2
J: TRBJ2-3
V: TRBV28
size: .
CDR3: CASSLKRTSGTARDTQYF
DNA: TGTGCCAGCAGTTTAAAGAGGACTAGCGGGACGGCTCGAGATACGCAGTATTTT

length: 15
D: .
J: TRBJ1-2
V: TRBV3-1/TRBV3-2
size: .
CDR3: CASSQVGRGVYGYTF
DNA: TGTGCCAGCAGCCAAGTAGGCAGGGGTGTCTATGGCTACACCTTC

length: 14
D: .
J: TRBJ2-1
V: TRBV11-3
size: .
CDR3: CASSLETANNEQFF
DNA: TGTGCCAGCAGCTTAGAGACAGCAAACAATGAGCAGTTCTTC

length: 15
D: TRBD2
J: TRBJ2-1
V: TRBV11-3
size: .
CDR3: CASSLVAGTYNEQFF
DNA: TGTGCCAGCAGCTTAGTAGCGGGGACCTACAATGAGCAGTTCTTC

length: 14
D: TRBD2
J: TRBJ2-3
V: TRBV27
size: .
CDR3: CASSPRGVGLDWYF
DNA: TGTGCCAGCAGCCCTCGGGGGGTAGGGTTGGATTGGTATTTT

length: 14
D: TRBD1
J: TRBJ1-5
V: TRBV6-5
size: .
CDR3: CASRTGVSNQPQHF
DNA: TGTGCCAGCAGGACAGGGGTTTCCAATCAGCCCCAGCATTTT

length: 14
D: TRBD1
J: TRBJ1-3
V: TRBV9
size: .
CDR3: CASSATGGEDTIYF
DNA: TGTGCCAGCAGCGCGACAGGGGGCGAGGACACCATATATTTT

length: 14
D: .
J: TRBJ1-5
V: TRBV30
size: .
CDR3: CAWSEGGDNQPQHF
DNA: TGTGCCTGGAGCGAGGGGGGGGACAATCAGCCCCAGCATTTT

length: 18
D: TRBD1
J: TRBJ2-7
V: TRBV29-1
size: .
CDR3: CSVEVFGVGRGPSYEQYF
DNA: TGCAGCGTTGAAGTATTTGGAGTGGGCAGGGGGCCTTCCTACGAGCAGTACTTC

length: 12
D: .
J: TRBJ1-1
V: TRBV10-3
size: .
CDR3: CAIREGVTEAFF
DNA: TGTGCCATCAGGGAGGGAGTCACTGAAGCTTTCTTT

length: 14
D: .
J: TRBJ2-5
V: TRBV5-6
size: .
CDR3: CASSLLSGQETQYF
DNA: TGTGCCAGCAGCTTGCTTAGCGGCCAAGAGACCCAGTACTTC

length: 12
D: .
J: TRBJ1-1
V: TRBV29-1
size: .
CDR3: CSPSDRNTEAFF
DNA: TGCAGCCCTAGTGACAGGAACACTGAAGCTTTCTTT

length: 15
D: .
J: TRBJ2-2
V: TRBV15
size: .
CDR3: CATRKITGTTGELFF
DNA: TGTGCCACCAGAAAGATTACAGGGACCACCGGGGAGCTGTTTTTT

length: 15
D: TRBD1
J: TRBJ2-5
V: TRBV5-8
size: .
CDR3: CASRPTGGEWETQYF
DNA: TGTGCCAGCAGACCGACAGGGGGGGAATGGGAGACCCAGTACTTC

length: 15
D: .
J: TRBJ1-2
V: TRBV4-1
size: .
CDR3: CASSQDLWQGNGYTF
DNA: TGCGCCAGCAGCCAAGATCTTTGGCAGGGAAATGGCTACACCTTC

length: 13
D: .
J: TRBJ1-2
V: TRBV6-6
size: .
CDR3: CASRYTGFYGYTF
DNA: TGTGCCAGCAGATATACAGGGTTCTATGGCTACACCTTC

length: 15
D: .
J: TRBJ1-5
V: TRBV7-6
size: once
CDR3: CASSLGAGVVQPQHF
DNA: TGTGCCAGCAGCTTAGGGGCAGGGGTCGTGCAGCCCCAGCATTTT

length: 14
D: .
J: TRBJ1-1
V: TRBV6-5
size: .
CDR3: CASSYSSRDTEAFF
DNA: TGTGCCAGCAGTTACTCAAGCAGGGACACTGAAGCTTTCTTT

length: 16
D: .
J: TRBJ2-1
V: TRBV19
size: few
CDR3: CASSIEGASALNEQFF
DNA: TGTGCCAGTAGTATAGAAGGGGCTAGCGCCCTAAATGAGCAGTTCTTC

length: 19
D: .
J: TRBJ1-3
V: TRBV7-9
size: .
CDR3: CASSLLLRQTGPSGNTIYF
DNA: TGTGCCAGCAGCTTATTACTTCGCCAGACAGGACCTTCTGGAAACACCATATATTTT

length: 14
D: .
J: TRBJ1-1
V: TRBV19
size: once
CDR3: CASKIGRGDTEAFF
DNA: TGTGCCAGTAAAATAGGGCGGGGGGACACTGAAGCTTTCTTT

length: 15
D: .
J: TRBJ1-5
V: TRBV27
size: .
CDR3: CASSPRQGGNQPQHF
DNA: TGTGCCAGCAGTCCGAGGCAGGGTGGTAATCAGCCCCAGCATTTT

length: 16
D: .
J: TRBJ1-4
V: TRBV11-2
size: .
CDR3: CASSLASTDRREKLFF
DNA: TGTGCCAGCAGCTTAGCATCGACAGACAGACGGGAAAAACTGTTTTTT

length: 16
D: .
J: TRBJ2-3
V: TRBV3-1/TRBV3-2
size: .
CDR3: CASSQEDTLGRDTQYF
DNA: TGTGCCAGCAGCCAAGAGGACACTCTGGGGAGGGATACGCAGTATTTT

length: 18
D: TRBD1
J: TRBJ2-7
V: TRBV28
size: .
CDR3: CASSLRDRFSGESYEQYF
DNA: TGTGCCAGCAGTTTACGGGACAGGTTTTCCGGGGAAAGTTACGAGCAGTACTTC

length: 13
D: .
J: TRBJ2-3
V: TRBV12-5
size: .
CDR3: CASGSGVADTQYF
DNA: TGTGCTAGTGGTTCAGGGGTCGCAGATACGCAGTATTTT

length: 14
D: .
J: TRBJ1-1
V: TRBV7-9
size: .
CDR3: CASSLPGGISEAFF
DNA: TGTGCCAGCAGCTTACCGGGGGGGATATCTGAAGCTTTCTTT

length: 16
D: .
J: TRBJ2-1
V: TRBV4-2
size: .
CDR3: CASSQGQVETYNEQFF
DNA: TGTGCCAGCAGCCAAGGACAGGTCGAGACCTACAATGAGCAGTTCTTC

length: 16
D: TRBD1
J: TRBJ2-5
V: TRBV7-9
size: .
CDR3: CASSSAGQGIGETQYF
DNA: TGTGCCAGCAGCTCGGCGGGACAGGGAATAGGGGAGACCCAGTACTTC

length: 16
D: .
J: TRBJ2-1
V: TRBV5-1
size: .
CDR3: CASSLGGQSGYNEQFF
DNA: TGCGCCAGCAGTCTGGGGGGGCAGTCAGGGTACAATGAGCAGTTCTTC

length: 15
D: .
J: TRBJ2-1
V: TRBV30
size: .
CDR3: CAWEVGGGLNNEQFF
DNA: TGTGCCTGGGAAGTGGGGGGGGGCCTCAACAATGAGCAGTTCTTC

length: 18
D: TRBD1
J: TRBJ1-2
V: TRBV19
size: .
CDR3: CASSARDRVDRGYEIYTF
DNA: TGTGCCAGTAGTGCCCGGGACAGGGTAGACCGAGGTTATGAGATCTACACCTTC

length: 13
D: .
J: TRBJ2-2
V: TRBV7-9
size: .
CDR3: CASGPPNTGELFF
DNA: TGTGCCAGCGGGCCACCGAACACCGGGGAGCTGTTTTTT

length: 17
D: .
J: TRBJ2-1
V: TRBV4-1
size: .
CDR3: CASSQDRARTLYNEQFF
DNA: TGCGCCAGCAGCCAAGATAGGGCCAGGACATTATACAATGAGCAGTTCTTC

length: 17
D: TRBD1
J: TRBJ1-6
V: TRBV9
size: .
CDR3: CASSTGQGFPYNSPLHF
DNA: TGTGCCAGCAGCACGGGACAGGGGTTCCCCTATAATTCACCCCTCCACTTT